This T cell receptor beta chain was sequenced for a study of shared clonotypes between healthy human individuals. The V gene end was trimmed by 5 bases and the J gene end by 2 bases; junction bases not matched to a gene: 10. The CDR3 runs 17 residues. Germline CDR1 is MDHEN and CDR2 is SYDVKM. Profiled with immunoSEQ multiplex PCR; TCRdb holds only in-frame clones, not every one. The table has 2 million to 2.5 million clones, 85% to 95% seen once. This TCR was sampled from a man aged 18-30 years in good health. Some clones in this sample may be carry-over from other donors' samples. This chain connects TRBV28 to TRBJ1-5, with 9 positions matching TRBD1. Sequencing was performed on naive CD4+ T cells from PBMCs. The subset denotes: CD45RA+ positively selected. The CDR3 DNA sequence: TGTGCCAGCAGTATACAGGGGGCTGGTGTGGGCAATCAGCCCCAGCATTTT. Protein sequence: CASSIQGAGVGNQPQHF.